This TCR beta chain was recovered during a study of vaccination effects on CD4 cells after COVID-19. The V gene lost 3 bases and the J gene lost 0 bases, with 10 bases spanning the gap. The CDR3 has 15 amino acids. CDR1 and CDR2 (germline): SGHTA, FQGTGA. As to this clone: No antigen is known for it.

The repertoire was sequenced with immunoSEQ multiplex PCR; TCRdb's copy has only in-frame clones and lacks some. In the table there are more than 20,000 clones, 65% to 75% of which are singletons. Under the ViraFEST assay, PBMC were stimulated with viral peptide pools so that antigen-specific CD4+ T cells expanded. Sequencing was performed afterwards. Subsequent to 10 days of culture, CD4+ T cells were isolated. A PCR test confirmed that the person had SARS-CoV-2 infection between March and December 2020. PBMC were cultured at approximately 2 million per well with about 10 IU/ml IL-2 and 9.5 to 10 ug/ml peptides. Cultures received IL-2 medium that replaced half the medium on days 3 and 7.

The receptor comes from a human donor who had a prior SARS-CoV-2 infection. The sequences come from CD4+ T cells from PBMCs cultured with SARS-CoV-2 spike peptides, collected before COVID-19 vaccination. V usage is TRBV7-3 and J usage is TRBJ2-3, with D hard to call. CDR3 loop: CASSFHGRSTDTQYF. In nucleotides, the CDR3 is TGTGCCAGCAGCTTCCACGGACGGAGCACAGATACGCAGTATTTT.